This T cell receptor beta chain was retrieved from a study of cytomegalovirus exposure and HLA in healthy donors. Notes on this clone: The antigen remains unidentified.

Germline V gene sequence: CDR1 SGHDN, CDR2 FVKESK. V was pared by 3 bases and J by 5 bases, with 3 bases of the junction left unmatched. The CDR3 sequence is 14 residues long. Whole-study results and caveats: The investigators catalogued 150 or so TCR beta chains as cytomegalovirus-associated. Later analysis placed DRB1 highest and HLA-C lowest in TCR association rates, which differed by HLA locus.

The PCR was carried out with 60 Vbeta primers and 13 Jbeta primers. Only in-frame clones appear in the TCRdb table, and some are missing; sequencing was by immunoSEQ multiplex PCR. The repertoire holds around 76,000 clones, with around 81% as singletons. This rearrangement joins TRBV14 to TRBJ1-5; 8 nucleotides align to TRBD1. Sequencing was done on a sample of PBMCs. The origin of this receptor is a man aged 35 to 55 in good health and CMV-seronegative. Here the CDR3 DNA reads TGTGCCAGCAGCCAGGACAGGGCAGATCAGCCCCAGCATTTT. Amino acid sequence: CASSQDRADQPQHF. The full variable domain, with the rest looked up from reference TRBV14 and TRBJ1-5, is EAGVTQFPSHSVIEKGQTVTLRCDPISGHDNLYWYRRVMGKEIKFLLHFVKESKQDESGMPNNRFLAERTGGTYSTLKVQPAELEDSGVYFCASSQDRADQPQHFGDGTRLSIL.